These 16 T cell receptor beta chains were sequenced from one sample in a study of blood T cell repertoires in COVID-19. Using immunoSEQ multiplex PCR, the repertoire was profiled, and TCRdb retains in-frame clones only, with some absent. The sample holds fewer than 500,000 clones, about 90% seen once. The source material was PBMCs or T cells enriched from blood (not recorded which). Receptors originate from a man younger than 45 who had recovered from COVID-19.

The gene calls are TRBV2 and TRBJ1-2; tentative D call: TRBD1 (6 bases). Germline V gene sequence: CDR1 SNHLY, CDR2 FYNNEI. Trimming stripped 2 bases from V and 10 bases from J, with 17 bases between. The CDR3 has 14 residues. The CDR3 region is CASSEKTGLGVYTF. Written as DNA, the CDR3 is TGTGCCAGCAGTGAAAAAACAGGGCTCGGAGTCTACACCTTC.

The genes are TRBV30 and TRBJ1-4; 7 bases line up with TRBD1. J gave up 7 bases and V 3 bases, and 11 bases lay outside the gene matches. CDR1 is GTSNPN, CDR2 SVGIG, per germline (reference sequence). The CDR3 loop spans 15 amino acids. The CDR3 DNA follows: TGTGCCTGGAGCCCCGACAGGGTTAGTTCTGAAAAACTGTTTTTT. It specifies CAWSPDRVSSEKLFF.

The rearrangement links TRBV5-1 to TRBJ1-2; TRBD1 agrees at 7 bases. Germline-derived CDR1 and CDR2 are SGHRS and YFSETQ. This CDR3 is built from 12 residues. With 4 bases clipped from V and 6 bases from J, the junction kept 3 bases outside the gene matches. The chain's CDR3 is CASSTTGNGYTF. The CDR3 DNA follows: TGCGCCAGCAGCACGACAGGGAATGGCTACACCTTC. Using reference TRBV5-1 and TRBJ1-2 for the parts outside the CDR3, the full variable domain is KAGVTQTPRYLIKTRGQQVTLSCSPISGHRSVSWYQQTPGQGLQFLFEYFSETQRNKGNFPGRFSGRQFSNSRSEMNVSTLELGDSALYLCASSTTGNGYTFGSGTRLTVV.

The gene calls are TRBV6-2 or TRBV6-3 and TRBJ2-3; D is possibly TRBD1 (5 bases). The CDR3 extends over 13 amino acids. Germline V CDR1 and CDR2: MNHEY, SVGEGT. Trimming removed 6 bases at V and 7 bases at J, with 14 bases between. CDR3: CASSQDSLNTQYF. For the CDR3, the DNA is TGTGCCAGCAGCCAAGACAGTCTTAATACGCAGTATTTT.

This clone has only a few counts. Germline is not matched at one junction end, which may reflect a read error. The chain employs TRBV24-1 and TRBJ1-1, with D possibly TRBD1 on 6 matching bases. CDR1 is KGHDR and CDR2 is SFDVKD in the germline V gene. This CDR3 has 13 amino acids. The CDR3 coding sequence is TGTGCCGCCAGGACAGCCATGAACACTGAAGCTTTCTTT. Protein product: CAARTAMNTEAFF.

Only a few counts were recorded for this clone. The chain combines TRBV7-9 with TRBJ1-6; D remains ambiguous. V lost 6 bases and J 6 bases, leaving 3 bases between the germline ends. The germline V gene encodes CDR1 SEHNR and CDR2 FQNEAQ (reference sequence). The CDR3 contains 11 residues. This CDR3 is CASSLNSPLHF. The CDR3 nucleotides are TGTGCCAGCAGTCTTAATTCACCCCTCCACTTT.

The V call is TRBV18, the J call TRBJ2-7; 7 positions match TRBD1. Per germline, CDR1 KGHSH and CDR2 LQKENI. V shed 3 bases, J shed 4 bases, and the junction held 9 bases outside the gene matches. The CDR3 covers 15 residues. CDR3 nucleotides: TGTGCCAGCTCACCGGAAGGGGGCATCGTGTACGAGCAGTACTTC. Its protein is CASSPEGGIVYEQYF.

The chain couples TRBV25-1 to TRBJ1-6, with 8 bases identical to TRBD1. V trimming: 4 bases; J trimming: 8 bases; junction bases outside the gene matches: 7. There are 15 residues in the CDR3. CDR1 MGHDK and CDR2 SYGVNS come from the germline V gene. CDR3 sequence: CASSGGTGGYSPLHF. In nucleotides, the CDR3 is TGTGCCAGCAGTGGGGGAACAGGGGGGTATTCACCCCTCCACTTT.

The V and J genes are TRBV5-1 and TRBJ1-1; no definite D call. This CDR3 has 13 amino acids. CDR1 is SGHRS, CDR2 YFSETQ, per germline. The V end was cut by 2 bases, the J end by 3 bases, with 8 bases between. In DNA form, the CDR3 reads TGCGCCAGCAGCTTTAGGAGGGACACTGAAGCTTTCTTT. This encodes CASSFRRDTEAFF.

The rearrangement links TRBV5-4 to TRBJ2-7, with 14 bases matching TRBD2. V lost 4 bases and J lost 0; bases outside the gene matches: 6. This CDR3 comprises 17 residues. CDR1 SGHNT and CDR2 YYREEE come from the germline V gene (reference sequence). The CDR3, as DNA: TGTGCCAGCAGCCCTGGGACTAGCGGGGGTGTCTCCTACGAGCAGTACTTC. Translated, it gives CASSPGTSGGVSYEQYF.

This chain joins TRBV3-1 (or the pseudogene TRBV3-2) and TRBJ2-3; 12 bases line up with TRBD2. Per germline, CDR1 LGHDT and CDR2 YNNKEL (reference sequence). This CDR3 contains 19 residues. With V trimmed by 2 bases and J by 1 base, 10 bases remained unmatched. The CDR3 reads CASSQSLAGGTGGTDTQYF. The CDR3 DNA follows: TGTGCCAGCAGCCAATCTCTAGCGGGGGGGACAGGCGGCACAGATACGCAGTATTTT.

This rearrangement joins TRBV3-1 (or the pseudogene TRBV3-2) to TRBJ1-3, with TRBD1 identical over 8 bases. Germline lookup yields CDR1 LGHDT and CDR2 YNNKEL (reference sequence). The CDR3 has 15 residues. Unmatched junction bases numbered 4, after V lost 0 bases and J lost 6 bases. The CDR3 region is CASSQDWTGSNTIYF. CDR3 DNA: TGTGCCAGCAGCCAAGATTGGACAGGGTCAAACACCATATATTTT.

The chain has TRBV2 and TRBJ1-1; TRBD1 matches at 7 bases. Germline V CDR1 and CDR2: SNHLY, FYNNEI. V was pared by 6 bases and J by 2 bases, with 3 bases of the junction left unmatched. The CDR3 extends over 13 amino acids. CDR3 region: CASRRQGNTEAFF. CDR3 nucleotides: TGTGCCAGCAGGAGACAGGGAAACACTGAAGCTTTCTTT. Supplemented by reference TRBV2 and TRBJ1-1, the full variable domain reads EPEVTQTPSHQVTQMGQEVILRCVPISNHLYFYWYRQILGQKVEFLVSFYNNEISEKSEIFDDQFSVERPDGSNFTLKIRSTKLEDSAMYFCASRRQGNTEAFFGQGTRLTVV.

The V call is TRBV19, the J call TRBJ2-1; TRBD1 might be the D (5 bases). With 0 bases removed from V and 0 bases from J, the gap between germline ends came to 9 bases. The CDR3 covers 16 residues. Germline CDR1 and CDR2: LNHDA and SQIVND (reference sequence). This CDR3 is CASSIDRVSSYNEQFF. For the CDR3, the DNA is TGTGCCAGTAGTATAGACAGGGTTAGCTCCTACAATGAGCAGTTCTTC. The full variable domain, completed using reference TRBV19 and TRBJ2-1, is DGGITQSPKYLFRKEGQNVTLSCEQNLNHDAMYWYRQDPGQGLRLIYYSQIVNDFQKGDIAEGYSVSREKKESFPLTVTSAQKNPTAFYLCASSIDRVSSYNEQFFGPGTRLTVL.

The rearrangement uses TRBV9 and TRBJ2-3; a weak D match, TRBD1 (5 bases). V lost 3 bases to trimming and J lost 1 base, with 15 bases between them. The CDR3 is 16 amino acids. CDR1 and CDR2 from the germline V gene are SGDLS and YYNGEE. In nucleotides, the CDR3 is TGTGCCAGCAGCGGGGGCAGGGTCGTTGGCACAGATACGCAGTATTTT. Protein sequence: CASSGGRVVGTDTQYF.

This chain uses TRBV4-2 with TRBJ1-6, with D uncertain. V shed 0 bases and J shed 10 bases, with 13 bases lying between them. Germline CDR1 is LGHNA and CDR2 is YNFKEQ. The CDR3 runs 15 residues. CDR3 bases: TGTGCCAGCAGCCAAGATCCAGGTGCCCTCTCACCCCTCCACTTT. This encodes CASSQDPGALSPLHF.